This passage covers 25 T cell receptor beta chains from one sample sequenced in a study of CD4 T cells in relation to SARS-CoV-2 and coronaviruses. Libraries were prepared by immunoSEQ multiplex PCR; TCRdb keeps only in-frame clonotypes and omits some of them. The sample consists of approximately 20,000 clones, around 70% of them appearing once. The unexposed donors gave CD4+ T cells in about 2010-2018, prior to COVID-19. Isolation of CD4+ T cells took place after around 11 days in culture. These receptors lack a known antigen. Sequenced sample: CD4+ T cells from PBMCs, cultured in vitro. Receptors originate from a human donor in good health.

There are a few counts of this clone. This rearrangement joins TRBV7-9 to TRBJ2-4, with D perhaps matching TRBD2 (5 bases). CDR1 SEHNR and CDR2 FQNEAQ come from the germline V gene (reference sequence). Trimming took off 5 bases at V and 0 bases at J, with 23 bases between the two ends. The CDR3 is 19 residues long. In DNA, the CDR3 is TGTGCCAGCAGCAATCCCGGGAACAGTTTTTTTCGAGCCAAAAACATTCAGTACTTC. Translating gives CASSNPGNSFFRAKNIQYF.

The chain couples TRBV5-8 to TRBJ1-5; a weak D match, TRBD1 (6 bases). V gave up 3 bases and J gave up 6 bases, with 16 bases separating them. The germline V gene encodes CDR1 SGHTS and CDR2 YDEGEE. The CDR3 covers 15 residues. The CDR3 sequence: CASSSIQGGGQPQHF. CDR3 bases: TGTGCCAGCAGCTCGATACAGGGTGGCGGTCAGCCCCAGCATTTT.

The chain uses TRBV11-2 and TRBJ2-7; D is undetermined. Trimming left V 1 base short and J 8 bases short, with 12 bases between. Germline CDR1 SGHAT, CDR2 FQNNGV. The CDR3 extends over 13 amino acids. In DNA, the CDR3 is TGTGCCAGCAGCTTAGCGCTTCGAGAGAAGCAGTACTTC. It translates to CASSLALREKQYF.

For this clone: At one end the junction does not follow the germline gene, possibly because of a read error. The chain combines TRBV4-1 with TRBJ2-1; TRBD2 agrees at 7 bases. The CDR3 loop spans 13 amino acids. Germline CDR1 and CDR2: MGHRA and YSYEKL. The CDR3 loop reads CASSQDMLAARVF. CDR3 coding DNA: TGCGCCAGCAGCCAAGATATGCTAGCGGCACGGGTCTTC.

The chain joins TRBV10-1 to TRBJ1-1, with unresolved D. Germline V gene sequence: CDR1 WNHNN, CDR2 SYGVQD (reference sequence). V gave up 2 bases and J gave up 4 bases, with 8 bases separating them. The CDR3 contains 13 residues. CDR3 protein: CASSEGGSTEAFF. Here the CDR3 DNA reads TGCGCCAGCAGTGAGGGTGGGTCCACTGAAGCTTTCTTT.

The chain combines TRBV5-1 with TRBJ2-1, with D perhaps matching TRBD2 (5 bases). The CDR3 contains 14 residues. Germline assignment: CDR1 SGHRS and CDR2 YFSETQ. The V and J ends lost 2 bases and 2 bases respectively, with 8 bases between them. CDR3 residues: CASSFERPYNEQFF. CDR3 in DNA: TGCGCCAGCAGCTTCGAGCGGCCCTACAATGAGCAGTTCTTC.

This rearrangement joins TRBV14 to TRBJ2-5; D is perhaps TRBD1 (6 bases). Trimming shortened V by 4 bases and J by 4 bases, and 13 bases separated the two germline ends. Germline V gene sequence: CDR1 SGHDN, CDR2 FVKESK. The CDR3 consists of 14 residues. In DNA, the CDR3 is TGTGCCAGCAGCCGCTATACAGGGTTAGAGACCCAGTACTTC. Translation: CASSRYTGLETQYF.

V gene TRBV4-1 combines with J gene TRBJ1-2; 7 nucleotides align to TRBD1. This CDR3 contains 17 residues. V was pared by 3 bases and J by 0 bases, with 10 bases of the junction left unmatched. The germline gives CDR1 MGHRA, CDR2 YSYEKL. The CDR3 sequence: CASSQVRRTGSNYGYTF. The CDR3 DNA follows: TGCGCCAGCAGCCAGGTGAGACGGACAGGATCTAACTATGGCTACACCTTC.

The chain links TRBV9 to TRBJ2-7; the match to TRBD1 covers 8 bases. This CDR3 region has 14 residues. The V gene's germline CDR1 is SGDLS and CDR2 YYNGEE. With V trimmed by 3 bases and J by 4 bases, 6 bases remained unmatched. CDR3 residues: CASSARTGSYEQYF. The CDR3 DNA sequence: TGTGCCAGCAGCGCCCGGACAGGGTCGTACGAGCAGTACTTC.

This clone is medium-sized within its sample. The chain couples TRBV11-2 to TRBJ2-7, with D tentatively TRBD1 (5 bases). The V end lost 2 bases, the J end lost 0 bases, and 11 bases lay between the germline ends. Germline V CDR1 and CDR2: SGHAT, FQNNGV. This CDR3 contains 15 residues. CDR3 region: CASSLQGGSSYEQYF. CDR3 bases: TGTGCCAGCAGCTTACAGGGCGGAAGCTCCTACGAGCAGTACTTC.

V and J are TRBV14 and TRBJ2-5; a possible D gene is TRBD1 (6 bases). V lost 3 bases to trimming and J lost 3 bases, with 8 bases between them. Germline loops: CDR1 SGHDN, CDR2 FVKESK. CDR3 length equals 13 residues. The CDR3: CASSQGAKETQYF. The DNA of the CDR3 is TGTGCCAGCAGCCAGGGGGCAAAAGAGACCCAGTACTTC.

The rearrangement uses TRBV4-1 and TRBJ2-1; no definite D call. The germline V and J ends were trimmed by 0 bases and 6 bases, with 9 bases remaining between them. The V gene's germline CDR1 is MGHRA and CDR2 YSYEKL. The CDR3 runs to 14 residues. CDR3 region: CASSQDLWGNEQFF. As DNA, the CDR3 is TGCGCCAGCAGCCAAGATCTGTGGGGCAATGAGCAGTTCTTC.

This clone was seen a handful of times. The genes are TRBV29-1 and TRBJ1-5; no clear D. CDR1 SQVTM and CDR2 ANQGSEA come from the germline V gene. The V end was cut by 7 bases, the J end by 4 bases, with 8 bases between. There are 11 residues in the CDR3. CDR3 loop: CSAGGNQPQHF. CDR3 nucleotides: TGCAGCGCAGGCGGTAATCAGCCCCAGCATTTT.

About this clone: Compared with germline, one end of the junction differs, possibly owing to a read error. This chain uses TRBV11-2 with TRBJ1-2, with D perhaps TRBD1 (5 bases). Germline loops: CDR1 SGHAT, CDR2 FQNNGV. The CDR3 loop spans 15 amino acids. The CDR3 nucleotides read TGTGCCAGCAGCTTAGTAATGGGCAGGGTGGATGGCAACACCTTC. Translation gives CASSLVMGRVDGNTF.

V gene TRBV6-5 combines with J gene TRBJ2-2, with a tentative D call TRBD1 (5 bases). The germline V and J ends were trimmed by 5 bases and 6 bases, with 13 bases remaining between them. The CDR3 totals 14 residues. CDR1 and CDR2 from the germline V gene are MNHEY and SVGAGI. The CDR3 region is CASSRRGSAGELFF. CDR3 coding DNA: TGTGCCAGCAGTCGAAGGGGTAGTGCCGGGGAGCTGTTTTTT.

The CDR3 reads CASSEGTNSYNEQFF. The DNA for the CDR3 is TGTGCCAGCAGTGAAGGGACTAACTCCTACAATGAGCAGTTCTTC. V usage is TRBV6-1 and J usage is TRBJ2-1, with D perhaps TRBD2 (6 bases). The CDR3 totals 15 residues. Trimming took off 1 base at V and 0 bases at J, with 7 bases between the two ends. Germline V gene sequence: CDR1 MNHNS, CDR2 SASEGT.

The gene calls are TRBV28 and TRBJ2-3, with D maybe TRBD2 (5 bases). From germline, CDR1 is MDHEN and CDR2 SYDVKM. V was shortened by 8 bases and J by 2 bases, with 11 bases between the two germline ends. The CDR3 loop spans 13 amino acids. The CDR3 loop is CASRGSSTDTQYF. CDR3 in DNA: TGTGCCAGCCGTGGGAGTTCCACAGATACGCAGTATTTT. The full variable domain, rest sourced from reference TRBV28 and TRBJ2-3, is DVKVTQSSRYLVKRTGEKVFLECVQDMDHENMFWYRQDPGLGLRLIYFSYDVKMKEKGDIPEGYSVSREKKERFSLILESASTNQTSMYLCASRGSSTDTQYFGPGTRLTVL.

The V and J genes are TRBV29-1 and TRBJ2-7; TRBD1 is a possible D gene (6 bases). The V and J ends lost 6 bases and 4 bases respectively, with 22 bases between them. In germline, CDR1 is SQVTM, CDR2 ANQGSEA. This CDR3 comprises 15 residues. Written as DNA, the CDR3 is TGCAGCGTCGTCGGTTTAGGGGGTTCAATTTACGAGCAGTACTTC. The encoded protein is CSVVGLGGSIYEQYF.

V is TRBV6-5 and J is TRBJ2-3; 9 bases match TRBD1. The CDR3 sequence is 15 residues long. Germline CDR1 reads MNHEY; CDR2 reads SVGAGI. Trimming cost V 0 bases and J 5 bases; bases outside gene matches: 3. CDR3: CASSYSRQGGDTQYF. In DNA, the CDR3 is TGTGCCAGCAGTTACTCGAGACAGGGGGGAGATACGCAGTATTTT.

The chain links TRBV6-5 to TRBJ2-5, with D possibly being TRBD1 (6 bases). The ends were cut back, 6 bases at V and 4 bases at J, with 18 bases in the middle. The V gene's germline CDR1 is MNHEY and CDR2 SVGAGI. The CDR3 is 15 amino acids. The CDR3 nucleotides are TGTGCCAGCAGCCTATCACAGGGAAGGGGAGAGACCCAGTACTTC. It codes for CASSLSQGRGETQYF.

V and J are TRBV10-3 and TRBJ1-3; unclear D gene. With 0 bases removed from V and 4 bases from J, the gap between germline ends came to 13 bases. The germline CDR1 and CDR2 sequences are ENHRY and SYGVKD. The CDR3 covers 16 residues. The CDR3 region is CAISESAQLTGNTIYF. CDR3 coding DNA: TGTGCCATCAGTGAGTCGGCACAACTAACGGGAAACACCATATATTTT.

V usage is TRBV3-1 (or the pseudogene TRBV3-2) and J usage is TRBJ2-1; 14 bases are shared with TRBD2. From germline, CDR1 is LGHDT and CDR2 YNNKEL (reference sequence). Trimming at V came to 3 bases and at J to 15 bases, leaving 10 bases not matched to a gene. CDR3 length equals 15 residues. The CDR3 loop is CASSQNVGLAGVLFF. The CDR3 DNA is TGTGCCAGCAGCCAGAATGTGGGACTAGCGGGAGTTCTGTTCTTC.

The chain combines TRBV18 with TRBJ1-1; D is unresolved. Between the trimmed V and J ends, which lost 5 bases and 5 bases, there was a span of 18 bases. Germline CDR1 reads KGHSH; CDR2 reads LQKENI. This CDR3 is 15 amino acids long. DNA of the CDR3: TGTGCCAGCTCAGCAAATTCAGTAGCCAGAACTGAAGCTTTCTTT. It yields the protein CASSANSVARTEAFF.

This chain uses TRBV14 with TRBJ1-4; 11 positions agree with TRBD1. CDR3 size: 15 residues. Germline loops: CDR1 SGHDN, CDR2 FVKESK. J was trimmed by 8 bases and V by 1 base; bases with no gene match: 3. The CDR3 loop is CASSQGTGGREKLFF. The CDR3, as DNA: TGTGCCAGCAGCCAAGGGACAGGGGGCAGGGAAAAACTGTTTTTT.

V and J are TRBV6-1 and TRBJ2-7; unclear D gene. Germline values: CDR1 MNHNS, CDR2 SASEGT. Trimming left V 2 bases short and J 6 bases short, with 11 bases between. This CDR3 is 13 amino acids long. Written as DNA, the CDR3 is TGTGCCAGCAGTGAAAAGGAACCGGGCGAGCAGTACTTC. Its protein product is CASSEKEPGEQYF.